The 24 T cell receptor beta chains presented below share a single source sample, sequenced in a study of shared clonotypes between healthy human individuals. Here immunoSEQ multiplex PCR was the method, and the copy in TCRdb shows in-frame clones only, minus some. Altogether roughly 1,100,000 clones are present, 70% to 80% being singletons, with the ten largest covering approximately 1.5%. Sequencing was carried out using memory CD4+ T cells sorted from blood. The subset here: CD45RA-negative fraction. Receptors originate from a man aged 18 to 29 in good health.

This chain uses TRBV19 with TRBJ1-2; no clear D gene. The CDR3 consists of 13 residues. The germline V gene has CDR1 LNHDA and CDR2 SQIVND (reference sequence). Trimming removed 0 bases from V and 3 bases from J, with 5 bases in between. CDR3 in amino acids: CASSIEGYYGYTF. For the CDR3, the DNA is TGTGCCAGTAGTATAGAAGGATACTATGGCTACACCTTC.

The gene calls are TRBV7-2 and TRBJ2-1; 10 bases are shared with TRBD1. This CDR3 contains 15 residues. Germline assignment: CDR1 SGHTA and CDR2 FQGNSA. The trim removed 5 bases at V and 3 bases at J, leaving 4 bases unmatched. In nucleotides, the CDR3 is TGTGCCAGCAGCGTGGACAGGGGGGTCTACAATGAGCAGTTCTTC. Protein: CASSVDRGVYNEQFF.

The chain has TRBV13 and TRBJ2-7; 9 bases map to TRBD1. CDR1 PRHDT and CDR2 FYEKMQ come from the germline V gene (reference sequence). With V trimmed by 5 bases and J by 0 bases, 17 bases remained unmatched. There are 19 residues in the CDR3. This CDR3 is CASSHSMGFDRGSSYEQYF. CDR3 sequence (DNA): TGTGCCAGCAGCCACAGTATGGGTTTCGACAGGGGGTCCTCCTACGAGCAGTACTTC.

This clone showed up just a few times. The CDR3 DNA sequence: TGTGCCAGCAGTCTAGGTGGCCGTGGCGGGAAAGCTTTCTTT. Translation gives CASSLGGRGGKAFF. The chain joins TRBV27 to TRBJ1-1; D is uncertain. The CDR3 covers 14 residues. Germline V CDR1 and CDR2: MNHEY, SMNVEV (reference sequence). Deletions cut 5 bases from V and 9 bases from J, with 19 bases between.

In DNA form, the CDR3 reads TGTGCCAGCAGCTTACCAGGGACAGGGCAGAATGAGCAGTTCTTC. It translates to CASSLPGTGQNEQFF. This sequence joins TRBV5-4 and TRBJ2-1, with 9 bases fitting TRBD1. The CDR3 loop spans 15 amino acids. V gave up 2 bases and J gave up 7 bases; unmatched junction bases: 7. The germline CDR1 and CDR2 sequences are SGHNT and YYREEE (reference sequence). The full variable domain, rest sourced from reference TRBV5-4 and TRBJ2-1, is ETGVTQSPTHLIKTRGQQVTLRCSSQSGHNTVSWYQQALGQGPQFIFQYYREEENGRGNFPPRFSGLQFPNYSSELNVNALELDDSALYLCASSLPGTGQNEQFFGPGTRLTVL.

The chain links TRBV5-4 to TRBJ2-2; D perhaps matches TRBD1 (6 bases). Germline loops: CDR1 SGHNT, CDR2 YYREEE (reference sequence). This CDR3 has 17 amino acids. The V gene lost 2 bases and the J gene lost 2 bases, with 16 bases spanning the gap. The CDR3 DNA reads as TGTGCCAGCAGCTTTGCCACCCCAGGGGCTAACACCGGGGAGCTGTTTTTT. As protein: CASSFATPGANTGELFF.

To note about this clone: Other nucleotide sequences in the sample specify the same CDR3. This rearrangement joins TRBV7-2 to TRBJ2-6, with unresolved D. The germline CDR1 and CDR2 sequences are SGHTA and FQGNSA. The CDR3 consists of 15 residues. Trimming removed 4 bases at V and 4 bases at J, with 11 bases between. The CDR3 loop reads CASSYRASGANVLTF. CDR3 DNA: TGTGCCAGCAGCTATAGGGCCTCGGGGGCCAACGTCCTGACTTTC.

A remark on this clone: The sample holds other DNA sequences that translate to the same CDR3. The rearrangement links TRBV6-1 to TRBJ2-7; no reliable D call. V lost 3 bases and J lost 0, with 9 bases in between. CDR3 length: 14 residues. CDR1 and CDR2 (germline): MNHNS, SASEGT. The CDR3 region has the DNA TGTGCCAGCAGTGAGGCCGGATCCTCCTACGAGCAGTACTTC. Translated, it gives CASSEAGSSYEQYF.

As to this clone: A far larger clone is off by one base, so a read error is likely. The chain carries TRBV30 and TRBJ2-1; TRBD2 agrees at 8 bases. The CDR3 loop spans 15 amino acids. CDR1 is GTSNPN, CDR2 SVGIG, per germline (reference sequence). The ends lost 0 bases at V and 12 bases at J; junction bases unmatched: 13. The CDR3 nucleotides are TGTGCCTGGAGTGTAACCCGGCGGGGGGCCCTGGTGCAGTTCTTC. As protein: CAWSVTRRGALVQFF.

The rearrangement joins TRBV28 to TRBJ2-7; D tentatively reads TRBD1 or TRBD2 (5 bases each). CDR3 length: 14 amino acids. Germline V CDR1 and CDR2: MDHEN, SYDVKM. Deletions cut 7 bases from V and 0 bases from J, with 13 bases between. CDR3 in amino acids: CASKPGTASYEQYF. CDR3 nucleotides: TGTGCCAGCAAGCCCGGGACGGCCTCCTACGAGCAGTACTTC.

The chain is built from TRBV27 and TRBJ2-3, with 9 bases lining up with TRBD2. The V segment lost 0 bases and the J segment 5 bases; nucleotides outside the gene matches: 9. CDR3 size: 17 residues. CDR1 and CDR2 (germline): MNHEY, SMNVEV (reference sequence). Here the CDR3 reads CASSLSGRGGIGDTQYF. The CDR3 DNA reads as TGTGCCAGCAGTTTATCGGGGCGGGGGGGGATAGGAGATACGCAGTATTTT.

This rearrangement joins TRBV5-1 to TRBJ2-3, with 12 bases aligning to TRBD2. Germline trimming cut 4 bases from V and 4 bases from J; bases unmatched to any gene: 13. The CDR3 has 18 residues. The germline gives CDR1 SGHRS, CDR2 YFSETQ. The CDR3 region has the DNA TGCGCCAGCAGCAAAAACCGGCCTAGCGGGGGGGCCCCAGATACGCAGTATTTT. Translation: CASSKNRPSGGAPDTQYF.

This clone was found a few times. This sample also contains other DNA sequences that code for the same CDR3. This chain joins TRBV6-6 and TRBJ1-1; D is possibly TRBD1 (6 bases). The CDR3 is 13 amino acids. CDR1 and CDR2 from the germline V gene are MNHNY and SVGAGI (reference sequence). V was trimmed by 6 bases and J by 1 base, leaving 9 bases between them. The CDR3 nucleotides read TGTGCCAGCAGCCGGACAGAGAACACTGAAGCTTTCTTT. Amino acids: CASSRTENTEAFF.

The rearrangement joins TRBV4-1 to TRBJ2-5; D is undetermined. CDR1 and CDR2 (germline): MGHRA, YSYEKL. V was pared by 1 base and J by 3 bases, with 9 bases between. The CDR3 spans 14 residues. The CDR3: CASSQVGREETQYF. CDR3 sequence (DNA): TGCGCCAGCAGCCAAGTGGGCAGAGAAGAGACCCAGTACTTC.

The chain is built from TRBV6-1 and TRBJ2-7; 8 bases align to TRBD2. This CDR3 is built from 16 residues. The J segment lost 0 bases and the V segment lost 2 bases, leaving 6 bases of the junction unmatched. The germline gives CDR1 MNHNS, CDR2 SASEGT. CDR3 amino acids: CASSEPGGPSSYEQYF. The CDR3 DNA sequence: TGTGCCAGCAGTGAACCGGGGGGGCCCAGCTCCTACGAGCAGTACTTC.

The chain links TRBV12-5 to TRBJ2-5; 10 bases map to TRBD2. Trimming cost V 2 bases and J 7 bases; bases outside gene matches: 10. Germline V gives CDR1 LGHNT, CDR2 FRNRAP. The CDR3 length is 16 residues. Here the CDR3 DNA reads TGTGCTAGTGGTTTGTTCCTAGCGGGGGTGATTGGGACCCAGTACTTC. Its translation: CASGLFLAGVIGTQYF.

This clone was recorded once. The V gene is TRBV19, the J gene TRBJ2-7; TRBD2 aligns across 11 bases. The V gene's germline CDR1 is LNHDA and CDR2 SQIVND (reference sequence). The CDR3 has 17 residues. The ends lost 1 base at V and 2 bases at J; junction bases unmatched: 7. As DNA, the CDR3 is TGTGCCAGTAGTATAGCGGTTCCTAGCGGGAGGACCTACGAGCAGTACTTC. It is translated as CASSIAVPSGRTYEQYF. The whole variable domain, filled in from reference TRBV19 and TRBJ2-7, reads DGGITQSPKYLFRKEGQNVTLSCEQNLNHDAMYWYRQDPGQGLRLIYYSQIVNDFQKGDIAEGYSVSREKKESFPLTVTSAQKNPTAFYLCASSIAVPSGRTYEQYFGPGTRLTVT.

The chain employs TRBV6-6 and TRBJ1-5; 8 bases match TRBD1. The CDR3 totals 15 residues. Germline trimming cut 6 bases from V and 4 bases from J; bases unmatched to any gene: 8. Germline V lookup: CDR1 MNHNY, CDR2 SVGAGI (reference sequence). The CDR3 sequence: CASSLDRGINQPQHF. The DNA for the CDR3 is TGTGCCAGCAGCCTCGACAGGGGCATTAATCAGCCCCAGCATTTT.

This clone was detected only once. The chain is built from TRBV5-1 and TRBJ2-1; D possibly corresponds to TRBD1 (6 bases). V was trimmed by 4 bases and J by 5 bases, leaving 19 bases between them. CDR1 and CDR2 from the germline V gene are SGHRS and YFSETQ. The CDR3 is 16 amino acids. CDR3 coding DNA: TGCGCCAGCAGCCCCCTTGACTCGACAGGACACAATGAGCAGTTCTTC. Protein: CASSPLDSTGHNEQFF.

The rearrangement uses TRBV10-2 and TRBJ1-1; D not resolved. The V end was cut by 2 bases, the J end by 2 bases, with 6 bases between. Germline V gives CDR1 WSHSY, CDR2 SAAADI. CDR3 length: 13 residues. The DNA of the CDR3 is TGCGCCAGCAGTGAGATAGCCAACACTGAAGCTTTCTTT. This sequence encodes CASSEIANTEAFF.

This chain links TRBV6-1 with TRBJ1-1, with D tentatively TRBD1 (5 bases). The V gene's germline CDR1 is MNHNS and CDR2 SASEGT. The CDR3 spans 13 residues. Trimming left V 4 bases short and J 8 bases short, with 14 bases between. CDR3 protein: CASSGTRGGEAFF. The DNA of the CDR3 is TGTGCCAGCAGTGGGACTAGGGGAGGGGAAGCTTTCTTT.

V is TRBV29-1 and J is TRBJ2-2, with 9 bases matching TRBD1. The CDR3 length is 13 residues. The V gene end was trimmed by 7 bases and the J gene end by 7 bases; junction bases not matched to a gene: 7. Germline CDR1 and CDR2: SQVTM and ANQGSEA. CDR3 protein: CSARQGGGGELFF. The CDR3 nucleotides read TGCAGCGCCCGACAGGGGGGCGGCGGGGAGCTGTTTTTT.

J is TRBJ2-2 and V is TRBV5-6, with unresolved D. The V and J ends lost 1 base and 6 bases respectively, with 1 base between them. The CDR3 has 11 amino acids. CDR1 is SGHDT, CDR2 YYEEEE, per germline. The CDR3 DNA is TGTGCCAGCAGCTTGTCCGGGGAGCTGTTTTTT. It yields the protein CASSLSGELFF.

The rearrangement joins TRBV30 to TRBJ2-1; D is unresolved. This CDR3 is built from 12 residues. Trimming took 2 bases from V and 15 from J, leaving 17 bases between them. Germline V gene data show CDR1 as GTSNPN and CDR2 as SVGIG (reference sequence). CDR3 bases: TGTGCCTGGAGTCAGGACCCCCGGAGTCCGTTCTTC. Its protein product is CAWSQDPRSPFF.